This T cell receptor beta chain was captured in a study of vaccination and CD4 T cells after COVID-19. Across the whole study: Post-COVID samples were collected a median roughly 93 days following diagnosis, spanning 35 to 161. Controls had a CEFX pool, an HIV-1 Nef pool, or no peptide added.

A note on this clonotype: What it binds is unknown.

Documented treatment: roughly nine-day PBMC culture with coronavirus spike peptide pools or control peptides (ViraFEST assay). ViraFEST relied on peptide pools to expand antigen-specific T cells; the TCRs were sequenced afterward. With fresh IL-2 medium, half the medium was replaced on days 3 and 7. Trimming took 7 bases from V and 1 from J; bases not matched to a gene: 6. The germline gives CDR1 MNHNS, CDR2 SASEGT. CDR3 size: 14 residues. The study sequenced cultured CD4+ T cell DNA using the Oncomine TCR Beta short-read assay. MiXCR, run by TCRdb on the PCR reads, gives a single entry per CDR3 protein. This sample has fewer than 20,000 distinct CDR3 sequences, with about 46% found just once.

This clonotype was obtained from a human donor who had recovered from COVID-19. The sequencing sample was made of CD4+ T cells from blood, cultured in vitro. The chain uses TRBV6-1 and TRBJ1-1, with TRBD1 matching 7 bases. In DNA form, the CDR3 reads TGTGCCAGCACCACCCCAGGGGGGAACACTGAAGCTTTCTTT. Encoded protein: CASTTPGGNTEAFF.